Listed below are T cell receptor beta chains from one sample, sequenced in a study of blood T cell repertoires in COVID-19. Profiling relied on immunoSEQ multiplex PCR, and the TCRdb table lists in-frame clones only, not all of them. The repertoire holds a few hundred thousand clones, with about 83% as singletons. Source material: peripheral blood. These TCRs come from an elderly man with acute or convalescent COVID-19. Each CDR3 is given with its conserved first and last residue. Fields, in order: D gene, clone size, V gene, J gene, CDR3 protein, CDR3 DNA. A D gene is named only where the DNA matches it firmly. Rows give clone size only sometimes, using once, few, many, or a class for an expanded clone.

D gene: TRBD2
clone size: -
V gene: TRBV9
J gene: TRBJ2-1
CDR3 protein: CASSVGASGGRSEQFF
CDR3 DNA: TGTGCCAGCAGCGTAGGGGCGAGCGGGGGGAGGAGTGAGCAGTTCTTC

D gene: TRBD2
clone size: -
V gene: TRBV6-5
J gene: TRBJ2-7
CDR3 protein: CASSYSRVGGSEQYF
CDR3 DNA: TGTGCCAGCAGTTACTCAAGGGTGGGGGGGTCCGAGCAGTACTTC

D gene: TRBD1
clone size: -
V gene: TRBV9
J gene: TRBJ2-7
CDR3 protein: CASSVGDRGTYEQYF
CDR3 DNA: TGTGCCAGCAGCGTAGGGGACAGGGGAACCTACGAGCAGTACTTC

D gene: TRBD1
clone size: -
V gene: TRBV18
J gene: TRBJ1-6
CDR3 protein: CASSPGTGDSPLHF
CDR3 DNA: TGTGCCAGCTCACCCGGGACAGGGGATTCACCCCTCCACTTT

D gene: -
clone size: once
V gene: TRBV7-9
J gene: TRBJ1-1
CDR3 protein: CASRPDRSLNTEAFF
CDR3 DNA: TGTGCCAGCAGACCTGACAGGTCCTTGAACACTGAAGCTTTCTTT

D gene: -
clone size: few
V gene: TRBV5-1
J gene: TRBJ1-4
CDR3 protein: CASSQGNEKLFF
CDR3 DNA: TGCGCCAGCAGCCAGGGGAATGAAAAACTGTTTTTT

D gene: -
clone size: -
V gene: TRBV12-3/TRBV12-4
J gene: TRBJ2-2
CDR3 protein: CASRHRWNGELFF
CDR3 DNA: TGTGCCAGCCGGCACAGGTGGAACGGGGAGCTGTTTTTT

D gene: -
clone size: -
V gene: TRBV28
J gene: TRBJ1-2
CDR3 protein: CASSPQNFYGYTF
CDR3 DNA: TGTGCCAGCAGTCCTCAAAACTTCTATGGCTACACCTTC

D gene: -
clone size: few
V gene: TRBV5-1
J gene: TRBJ1-4
CDR3 protein: CASSSTGLNEKLFF
CDR3 DNA: TGCGCCAGCAGCTCGACGGGACTAAATGAAAAACTGTTTTTT

D gene: TRBD1
clone size: -
V gene: TRBV6-1
J gene: TRBJ2-5
CDR3 protein: CASSEGQGAGTQYF
CDR3 DNA: TGTGCCAGCAGTGAAGGACAGGGGGCCGGGACCCAGTACTTC

D gene: -
clone size: -
V gene: TRBV9
J gene: TRBJ2-3
CDR3 protein: CASSVATGGPTDTQYF
CDR3 DNA: TGTGCCAGCAGCGTCGCGACAGGAGGACCCACAGATACGCAGTATTTT

D gene: TRBD1
clone size: -
V gene: TRBV6-5
J gene: TRBJ1-3
CDR3 protein: CASSRTGVFGNTIYF
CDR3 DNA: TGTGCCAGCAGCCGAACAGGGGTTTTTGGAAACACCATATATTTT

D gene: TRBD1
clone size: once
V gene: TRBV13
J gene: TRBJ2-7
CDR3 protein: CASSWSGQGRYEQCF
CDR3 DNA: TGTGCCAGCAGCTGGTCAGGACAGGGGAGGTACGAGCAGTGCTTC

D gene: TRBD1
clone size: -
V gene: TRBV2
J gene: TRBJ2-5
CDR3 protein: CASSPTGGLETQYF
CDR3 DNA: TGTGCCAGCAGTCCAACAGGGGGCTTAGAGACCCAGTACTTC

D gene: TRBD2
clone size: -
V gene: TRBV3-1/TRBV3-2
J gene: TRBJ2-3
CDR3 protein: CASSLTSGVTDTQYF
CDR3 DNA: TGTGCCAGCAGCCTGACTAGCGGGGTAACAGATACGCAGTATTTT

D gene: TRBD2
clone size: -
V gene: TRBV6-2/TRBV6-3
J gene: TRBJ2-7
CDR3 protein: CASSYSGTSGSEQYF
CDR3 DNA: TGTGCCAGCAGTTACTCTGGGACTAGCGGGAGCGAGCAGTACTTC

D gene: TRBD1
clone size: -
V gene: TRBV20-1
J gene: TRBJ2-7
CDR3 protein: CSASRQGAYEQYF
CDR3 DNA: TGCAGTGCTAGTAGGCAGGGGGCCTACGAGCAGTACTTC

D gene: -
clone size: -
V gene: TRBV20-1
J gene: TRBJ1-1
CDR3 protein: CSASDGFEAFF
CDR3 DNA: TGCAGTGCTAGTGATGGCTTTGAAGCTTTCTTT

D gene: TRBD2
clone size: -
V gene: TRBV12-3/TRBV12-4
J gene: TRBJ2-1
CDR3 protein: CASTLSGRVFF
CDR3 DNA: TGTGCCAGCACCCTTAGCGGGAGGGTGTTCTTC

D gene: -
clone size: -
V gene: TRBV10-1
J gene: TRBJ1-1
CDR3 protein: CASSPGTLSEAFF
CDR3 DNA: TGCGCCAGCAGTCCCGGGACATTATCTGAAGCTTTCTTT

D gene: -
clone size: -
V gene: TRBV11-2
J gene: TRBJ2-5
CDR3 protein: CASSFQVGGQETQYF
CDR3 DNA: TGTGCCAGCAGCTTTCAGGTTGGAGGACAAGAGACCCAGTACTTC

D gene: TRBD2
clone size: -
V gene: TRBV9
J gene: TRBJ2-7
CDR3 protein: CASSPRLAGAYEQYF
CDR3 DNA: TGTGCCAGCAGCCCCCGACTAGCGGGGGCCTACGAGCAGTACTTC

D gene: -
clone size: -
V gene: TRBV11-2
J gene: TRBJ2-7
CDR3 protein: CASSLFWQGEQYF
CDR3 DNA: TGTGCCAGCAGCTTATTCTGGCAGGGCGAGCAGTACTTC

D gene: TRBD2
clone size: -
V gene: TRBV6-5
J gene: TRBJ2-7
CDR3 protein: CASSYDMASGGWEQYF
CDR3 DNA: TGTGCCAGCAGTTACGATATGGCTAGCGGGGGCTGGGAGCAGTACTTC

D gene: -
clone size: -
V gene: TRBV7-9
J gene: TRBJ1-1
CDR3 protein: CASTPEVGEAFF
CDR3 DNA: TGTGCCAGCACCCCGGAGGTGGGTGAAGCTTTCTTT

D gene: -
clone size: -
V gene: TRBV7-9
J gene: TRBJ2-7
CDR3 protein: CASSRTGGAYEQYF
CDR3 DNA: TGTGCCAGCAGCCGAACTGGCGGGGCCTACGAGCAGTACTTC

D gene: -
clone size: -
V gene: TRBV6-6
J gene: TRBJ1-1
CDR3 protein: CASSYSSRSGGAEAFF
CDR3 DNA: TGTGCCAGCAGTTACTCGAGCAGGTCCGGAGGGGCTGAAGCTTTCTTT

D gene: -
clone size: -
V gene: TRBV5-4
J gene: TRBJ1-1
CDR3 protein: CASSLEGRGRTEAFF
CDR3 DNA: TGTGCCAGCAGCTTGGAAGGCAGAGGGAGGACTGAAGCTTTCTTT

D gene: -
clone size: once
V gene: TRBV25-1
J gene: TRBJ2-1
CDR3 protein: CASSELGGVSYNEQFF
CDR3 DNA: TGTGCCAGCAGTGAATTGGGCGGGGTCTCCTACAATGAGCAGTTCTTC

D gene: TRBD1
clone size: -
V gene: TRBV7-2
J gene: TRBJ2-1
CDR3 protein: CASSPPATGGEQFF
CDR3 DNA: TGTGCCAGCAGCCCCCCCGCGACAGGGGGCGAGCAGTTCTTC

D gene: -
clone size: -
V gene: TRBV11-3
J gene: TRBJ2-3
CDR3 protein: CASSFAGATDTQYF
CDR3 DNA: TGTGCCAGCAGCTTTGCGGGGGCCACAGATACGCAGTATTTT

D gene: TRBD2
clone size: -
V gene: TRBV5-1
J gene: TRBJ2-3
CDR3 protein: CASSLWRETDTQYF
CDR3 DNA: TGCGCCAGCAGCTTGTGGCGGGAGACAGATACGCAGTATTTT

D gene: TRBD2
clone size: -
V gene: TRBV7-2
J gene: TRBJ2-3
CDR3 protein: CASSLAPSGGTDTQYF
CDR3 DNA: TGTGCCAGCAGCTTAGCCCCAAGCGGGGGCACAGATACGCAGTATTTT

D gene: -
clone size: -
V gene: TRBV7-3
J gene: TRBJ2-2
CDR3 protein: CASSLMTRTGELFF
CDR3 DNA: TGTGCCAGCAGCTTAATGACTCGCACCGGGGAGCTGTTTTTT

D gene: TRBD1
clone size: -
V gene: TRBV28
J gene: TRBJ1-1
CDR3 protein: CASSPPYRGWTEAFF
CDR3 DNA: TGTGCCAGCAGTCCTCCTTACAGGGGATGGACTGAAGCTTTCTTT